This T cell receptor beta chain originates from a study of early T cells in non-severe SARS-CoV-2 infection (dated by TCRdb to the early 2020s). Notes on the research overall: TCR sequencing used bulk RNA from unsorted whole blood, so alpha and beta chains could not be paired. Points the paper makes about the study in general: VDJdb matching was skewed toward anti-spike CD8 responses and likely underestimated virus-specific expansions by missing private and CD4 specificities.

The library relied on 5' RACE. Sequenced using a NextSeq 500. Unique molecular identifiers were attached to individual cDNA molecules in the TCR library protocol so that sequencing error and PCR bias could be corrected. Sequencing covered both TCR alpha and beta chains, and within each sample the abundances of alpha and beta sequences were tightly co-correlated. Per the source publication's procedure: V gene, J gene and CDR3 annotation of TCR sequences was performed with Decombinator V4. TCRs were defined as expanded if a significant change between any two time points was detected under a Poisson model with p below 0.0001. TCR abundances were normalised to the total number of TCRs sequenced per sample and expressed as counts per million. TRAV1-2 paired with TRAJ12, TRAJ20 or TRAJ33 defined MAIT TCRs, while TRAV10 paired with TRAJ18 defined iNKT TCRs. VDJdb, accessed 1 November 2021, was searched for CMV, EBV and SARS-CoV-2 annotated TCRs, with TCRs annotated for multiple antigens excluded. TCRdb reprocessing: public reads trimmed at Q25 with fastp, clones called with MiXCR, in-frame beta chains kept. Entries that share a CDR3 protein sequence are merged under the most common genes and DNA. These V and J calls originate from TCRdb's pipeline instead of the authors' own analysis. Recorded for this sample are 60,000 to 75,000 distinct CDR3 sequences; roughly 11% of them occurred a single time. The top ten constitute around 6% of the sample.

The study was a case-control design nested within a healthcare worker cohort in London, UK, with weekly nasopharyngeal swab PCR tests and blood sampling. Healthcare workers were recruited during the week of the UK lockdown, between 23 and 31 March 2020, and followed weekly for up to about 15 weeks. The germline V gene sets CDR1 to SGHTA and CDR2 to FQGNSA. The junction shows trimming of 1 base on V and 4 bases on J, plus 7 bases between the germline ends. The CDR3, cysteine through phenylalanine, is 14 amino acids long. The read is trimmed to its CDR3 DNA, 42 bases read in frame from base 1. This clonotype appeared many times. Its antigen is not yet known. Base qualities are not recorded, but no much larger clone differs from it by a single base.

The TCR was taken from an adult who was a healthcare worker with PCR-confirmed SARS-CoV-2 infection or an uninfected control (not recorded which). The sequence is built from TRBV7-2 and TRBJ2-2, with the D gene too uncertain to name. The source was whole blood, collected at baseline. This receptor carries the CDR3 CASSLVRPTGELFF. The DNA is TGTGCCAGCAGCTTAGTTAGGCCCACCGGGGAGCTGTTTTTT.